These 9 T cell receptor beta chains share one sample of origin, sequenced in a study of CD8 T cells in Susac syndrome. With random hexamers, reverse transcription was performed on about 0.5 to 1 ug of RNA. From the immunoSEQ multiplex PCR reads, TCRdb called clonotypes with MiXCR, one entry per CDR3 protein. This table holds 75,000 to 95,000 distinct CDR3 sequences, 90% to 95% found once. The sample consisted of CD8+ T cells from PBMCs. The receptor source for this set is a human donor with multiple sclerosis.

The rearrangement uses TRBV19 and TRBJ2-1, with 7 positions matching TRBD2. The CDR3 length is 15 residues. V dropped 8 bases and J dropped 5; count of bases not matched to a gene: 12. Germline V lookup: CDR1 LNHDA, CDR2 SQIVND (reference sequence). The CDR3 here is CASAETGTTNNEQFF. In DNA form, the CDR3 reads TGTGCCAGTGCGGAAACCGGGACTACCAACAATGAGCAGTTCTTC.

V and J are TRBV28 and TRBJ1-2; D is perhaps TRBD1 (5 bases). CDR1 and CDR2 from the germline V gene are MDHEN and SYDVKM. CDR3 length: 16 residues. V lost 6 bases to trimming and J lost 1 base, with 18 bases between them. This chain's CDR3 is CASSPTVRTFNYGYTF. DNA of the CDR3: TGTGCCAGCAGCCCCACCGTCAGGACATTTAACTATGGCTACACCTTC.

J is TRBJ1-2 and V is TRBV29-1; D gene unclear. Trimming removed 5 bases at V and 3 bases at J, with 7 bases between. The CDR3 extends over 11 amino acids. Per germline, CDR1 SQVTM and CDR2 ANQGSEA. CDR3 nucleotides: TGCAGCGTTCCTGCCGACTATGGCTACACCTTC. The encoded protein is CSVPADYGYTF.

The DNA of the CDR3 is TGTGCCTGGAGCCTAGCGAGGGTGGATGAGCAGTTCTTC. This sequence encodes CAWSLARVDEQFF. V gene TRBV30 combines with J gene TRBJ2-1; perhaps TRBD2 as D (6 bases). The CDR3 is 13 amino acids. Germline-derived CDR1 and CDR2 are GTSNPN and SVGIG (reference sequence). V dropped 3 bases and J dropped 8 bases, with 14 bases sitting between them.

The rearrangement uses TRBV27 and TRBJ2-5; 13 bases line up with TRBD2. The CDR3 spans 16 residues. The germline CDR1 and CDR2 sequences are MNHEY and SMNVEV (reference sequence). V was pared by 5 bases and J by 1 base, with 4 bases of the junction left unmatched. CDR3 DNA: TGTGCCAGCAGTGGGGGACTAGCGGGGCCCCAAGAGACCCAGTACTTC. Translated: CASSGGLAGPQETQYF.

V usage is TRBV20-1 and J usage is TRBJ2-7; weak D call: TRBD2 (6 bases). V lost 6 bases to trimming and J lost 1 base, with 16 bases between them. The CDR3 runs 14 residues. Germline V gene data show CDR1 as DFQATT and CDR2 as SNEGSKA (reference sequence). CDR3 coding DNA: TGCAGTGCAGGGTCACTAGCTACGTCCTACGAGCAGTACTTC. This encodes CSAGSLATSYEQYF.

This chain joins TRBV6-1 and TRBJ2-7, with D perhaps given as TRBD1 or TRBD2 (5 bases each). The CDR3 is 15 amino acids. V gave up 0 bases and J gave up 6 bases, with 15 bases separating them. CDR1 is MNHNS and CDR2 is SASEGT in the germline V gene. The CDR3 protein is CASSEAVRGGLEQYF. CDR3 bases: TGTGCCAGCAGTGAAGCCGTGAGGGGCGGACTCGAGCAGTACTTC.

The rearrangement links TRBV28 to TRBJ2-7; 8 bases match TRBD2. The junction had 11 bases not matched to a gene; V was cut back by 5 bases and J by 2 bases. This CDR3 comprises 16 residues. Germline V gene lookup returns CDR1 MDHEN and CDR2 SYDVKM. CDR3 loop: CASSLPYARGAYEQYF. Here the CDR3 DNA reads TGTGCCAGCAGTCTCCCCTACGCGCGGGGGGCCTACGAGCAGTACTTC.

V gene TRBV5-1 combines with J gene TRBJ2-7; TRBD2 matches 9 bases. Germline V gene data show CDR1 as SGHRS and CDR2 as YFSETQ. V gave up 4 bases and J gave up 2 bases; unmatched junction bases: 10. The length of the CDR3 is 16 residues. The CDR3 reads CASSLLAGEYTYEQYF. The CDR3 DNA reads as TGCGCCAGCAGCCTGTTAGCGGGAGAGTATACCTACGAGCAGTACTTC.